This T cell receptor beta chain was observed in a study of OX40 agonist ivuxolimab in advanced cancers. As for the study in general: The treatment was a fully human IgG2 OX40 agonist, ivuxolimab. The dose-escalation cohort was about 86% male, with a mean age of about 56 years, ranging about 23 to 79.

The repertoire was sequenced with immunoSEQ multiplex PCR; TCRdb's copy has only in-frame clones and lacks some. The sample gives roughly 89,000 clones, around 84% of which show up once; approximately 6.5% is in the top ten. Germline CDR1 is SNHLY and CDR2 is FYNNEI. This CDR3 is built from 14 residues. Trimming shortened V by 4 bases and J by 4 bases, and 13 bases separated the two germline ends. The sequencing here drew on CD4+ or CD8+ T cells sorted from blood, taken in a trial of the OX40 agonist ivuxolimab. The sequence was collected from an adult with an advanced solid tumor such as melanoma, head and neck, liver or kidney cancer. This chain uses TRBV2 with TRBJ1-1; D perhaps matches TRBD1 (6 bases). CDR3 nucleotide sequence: TGTGCCAGCAGTGCTAGAGGGGGAGGCACTGAAGCTTTCTTT. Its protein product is CASSARGGGTEAFF.